This TCR beta chain stems from a study of response to subunit inactivated influenza vaccine. Study results and caveats: With each seasonal influenza vaccination, the authors suggested, few new T cells are recruited.

The CDR3 contains 14 residues. CDR1 is SGHRS, CDR2 YFSETQ, per germline. Between the trimmed V and J ends, which lost 0 bases and 6 bases, there was a span of 13 bases. In this sample, this clonotype turned up many times. As yet, its antigen is unknown. TCRdb re-called the RT-PCR reads with MiXCR, one entry per CDR3 protein. The sample holds hundreds of thousands of distinct CDR3 sequences, around 13% seen once. The material sequenced was PBMCs from blood, taken 14 to 15 days before vaccination. This clonotype originated in a man aged 50 to 59 who received an inactivated influenza vaccine. This chain uses TRBV5-1 with TRBJ2-7; D might be TRBD1 (6 bases). CDR3 coding DNA: TGCGCCAGCAGCTTGGGCCAGGGGCTCTCCGAGCAGTACTTC. This sequence encodes CASSLGQGLSEQYF.